This T cell receptor beta chain was documented in a study of CD8 T cells in Susac syndrome. The CDR3 covers 16 residues. After removal of 0 bases from V and 7 bases from J, the junction contained 10 bases not matched to a gene. Germline loops: CDR1 SGDLS, CDR2 YYNGEE. Reverse transcription of 0.5 to 1 ug RNA was performed with random hexamers. Amplification of TCR beta CDR3 was carried out by immunoSEQ multiplex PCR, which covered 54 Vbeta and 13 Jbeta segments. From the immunoSEQ multiplex PCR reads, TCRdb called clonotypes with MiXCR, one entry per CDR3 protein. The table lists roughly 130,000 distinct CDR3 sequences, roughly 95% of them singletons.

This TCR came from a human donor in good health. The sample consisted of CD4+ T cells from PBMCs. The chain is built from TRBV9 and TRBJ2-1; 7 bases match TRBD2. CDR3 region: CASSVVGGRARNEQFF. CDR3 bases: TGTGCCAGCAGCGTAGTTGGAGGGAGGGCCAGGAATGAGCAGTTCTTC. Based on the CDR3 plus reference TRBV9 and TRBJ2-1, the full variable domain is DSGVTQTPKHLITATGQRVTLRCSPRSGDLSVYWYQQSLDQGLQFLIQYYNGEERAKGNILERFSAQQFPDLHSELNLSSLELGDSALYFCASSVVGGRARNEQFFGPGTRLTVL.